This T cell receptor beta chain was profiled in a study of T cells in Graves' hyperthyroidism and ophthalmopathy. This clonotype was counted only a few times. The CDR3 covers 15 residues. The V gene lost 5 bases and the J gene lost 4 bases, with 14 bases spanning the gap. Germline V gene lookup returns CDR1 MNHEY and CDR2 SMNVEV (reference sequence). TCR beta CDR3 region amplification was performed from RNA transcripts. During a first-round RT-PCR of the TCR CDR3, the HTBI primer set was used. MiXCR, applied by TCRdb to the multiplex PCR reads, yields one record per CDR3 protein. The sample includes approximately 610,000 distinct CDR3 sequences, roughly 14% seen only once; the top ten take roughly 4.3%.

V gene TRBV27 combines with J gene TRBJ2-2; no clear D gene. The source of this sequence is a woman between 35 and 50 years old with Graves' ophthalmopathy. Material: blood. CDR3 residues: CASSPLDERTGELFF. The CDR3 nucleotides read TGTGCCAGCAGTCCCTTGGACGAGCGCACCGGGGAGCTGTTTTTT.